This T cell receptor beta chain was sequenced during a study of T cell repertoires in cytomegalovirus infection. As for the study in general: Indications of both CMV infection and matching HLA type were provided by public TCR beta signatures. Study outcomes and limitations: Predominance within the ex vivo response was attributable to HLA-C-restricted CMV-specific TCR beta clonotypes.

In TCRdb, the reads were re-called with MiXCR into one record per CDR3 protein. The sample gives tens of thousands of distinct CDR3 sequences, about 29% of which show up once; 59% is in the top ten. V lost 3 bases, J lost 7 bases, and 9 bases lay in between. Germline V gives CDR1 MDHEN, CDR2 SYDVKM. This CDR3 is built from 12 residues. This clonotype was seen a few times. What it binds is unknown. This clonotype was sampled from a human donor in good health (CMV status not recorded). Some clones in this sample may be carry-over from other donors' samples. This specimen was CD8+ T cells from cultured PBMCs, taken from culture after CMV antigen stimulation. The rearrangement joins TRBV28 to TRBJ1-2; TRBD1 is a possible D gene (6 bases). Here the CDR3 DNA reads TGTGCCAGCAGTTTGGGGGCGGGTGGCTACACCTTC. As protein: CASSLGAGGYTF.